This entry features one TCR beta chain sequence. This clone's antigen is unknown. The junction differs from germline at one of its ends, possibly a read error. CD8 naive samples were obtained by positive selection for CCR7 among CD45RO-negative cells, yielding a CD45RA+CCR7+ population from which TemRA cells were excluded. Healthy HIV-negative adults with no recently reported acute infections or vaccinations were included as donors. All donors were Caucasian adults living in Nashville, Tennessee, USA. Blood was collected by leukapheresis, and PBMCs were isolated by Ficoll-Histopaque density gradient centrifugation and then cryopreserved in liquid nitrogen vapor phase. Analytical flow cytometry was used to check the purity and quantity of each magnetically sorted T cell population. Genomic DNA was isolated from every sorted fraction and measured by UV absorbance on a Nanodrop 2000c. This sample is drawn from a study of shared clonotypes between healthy human individuals (TCRdb year 2020). Some background on the complete study: Three men and two women, aged 18 to 49 years, made up the cohort. For each donor, CD4 naive and CD4 memory were each run on three plates, CD8 naive on two plates, and CD8 memory on one plate. Different laboratories and diverse techniques were used to prepare libraries and sequence TCR repertoires, to increase sequencing depth and limit assay-specific biases. To estimate repertoire size and how much clonotypes are shared between individuals, the study performed deep sequencing of blood TCR repertoires from about 5 healthy adults. Each donor's leukapheresis produced roughly between roughly 0.85 and 9 billion PBMCs. Broader findings and caveats from the paper: Even with the large sequencing depth, rarefaction of the sorted-subset datasets indicated that sequencing was incomplete. Sampling was restricted to blood, and TCR repertoires in tissue are likely to differ from TCR repertoires in blood. Pairwise subsampling indicated that sequencing depth was expected to affect the degree of clonotype sharing among donors. Because the study included only a small number of donors, the genetic and exposure-history diversity represented was limited. When a handful of donors were compared, the shared fraction of clonotypes was 5% to 6.5% for naive CD4, about 4% for naive CD8, about 2.4% for memory CD4, and 0.35% to 0.4% for memory CD8. Larger estimated clonotype richness was generally found for naive subsets than for memory subsets. Compared with non-shared clonotypes, clonotypes shared by all four sorted-subset donors had higher generation probabilities.

The CDR3 measures 14 amino acids from cysteine to phenylalanine. Of the read, only the CDR3 DNA is kept; its 42 bases are in frame from base 1. From a lookup of the germline V gene, CDR1 and CDR2 are SGHDT and YYEEEE. TCR CDR3 regions were amplified from genomic DNA by multiplex PCR using the deep immunoSEQ assay. Extracted genomic DNA from each cell subset was spread evenly across all wells of several immunoSEQ 96-well plates, with each plate serving as a replicate. For sorted subsets, each replicate PCR was loaded with 200 ng genomic DNA, equivalent to roughly 30,000 T cell genomes. Purified libraries were quantified with a Qubit 3.0 fluorometer, sized on a Bioanalyzer 2100, and re-quantified with the KAPA Library Quantification kit. A separate single-read 150-cycle Illumina NextSeq 550 flow cell was used to sequence each immunoSEQ 96-well plate. As for the authors' bioinformatics: Because the immunoSEQ output included only junctional sequences and no quality scores, the filtering could not be the same as the filtering used for full-length reads. Sequences were annotated with PyIR, a Python wrapper for IgBLAST v1.9, using IMGT germline references to assign V/J genes and CDR3. Reads were filtered out if the reads had weak V/J assignments (E-value above 1e-6), no CDR3, stop codons, out-of-frame junctions, or ambiguous translated residues. V3J clonotypes were defined as sequences sharing the same inferred V gene, J gene, and CDR3 amino acid sequence. Percentage overlap between repertoires was computed as shared unique clonotypes divided by the size of the smaller repertoire. Richness of each repertoire was evaluated using RTK rarefaction, the Chao1 estimator, and Recon v2.1 estimates of unobserved clonotypes. OLGA was used to compute generation probabilities for all TCRbeta clonotypes that the gDNA method yielded from several donors. This is the immuneACCESS table as TCRdb keeps it, with only in-frame sequences that have V and J called. A part of the clones is gone; compared with another copy, unresolved V genes explain less than half, and the rest is unexplained. V and J calls and clone size are copied from that table; D and trimming were computed from the DNA. A total of about 2.1 million clones appear in this sample, over 85% of them only once. More than 1.5% of the sample is in the top ten clones.

The sequencing input was naive CD8+ T cells from PBMCs. In light of the paper, this sample's cell subset or site label describes: CD45RA+CCR7+. This chain is built from TRBV5-6 and TRBJ2-7; 7 nucleotides in the junction match TRBD1. This sequence originates from a man aged 18 to 29 in good health. Some clones in this sample may be carry-over from other donors' samples. The nucleotide sequence reads as follows: TGTGCCACCAGCTCGACCGGGACAGACTACGAGCAGTACTTC. The encoded protein is CATSSTGTDYEQYF.